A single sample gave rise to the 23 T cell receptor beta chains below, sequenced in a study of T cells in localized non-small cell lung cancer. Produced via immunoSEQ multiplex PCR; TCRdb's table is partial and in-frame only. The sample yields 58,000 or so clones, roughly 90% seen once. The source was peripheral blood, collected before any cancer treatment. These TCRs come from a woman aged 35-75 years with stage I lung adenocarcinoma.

CDR3: CASSVGGWSNEQFF. The CDR3 nucleotides are TGTGCCAGCAGCGTAGGAGGTTGGAGTAATGAGCAGTTCTTC. The chain combines TRBV9 with TRBJ2-1, with D hard to call. Germline V lookup: CDR1 SGDLS, CDR2 YYNGEE. The CDR3 is 14 residues long. V was trimmed by 0 bases and J by 7 bases, leaving 11 bases between them.

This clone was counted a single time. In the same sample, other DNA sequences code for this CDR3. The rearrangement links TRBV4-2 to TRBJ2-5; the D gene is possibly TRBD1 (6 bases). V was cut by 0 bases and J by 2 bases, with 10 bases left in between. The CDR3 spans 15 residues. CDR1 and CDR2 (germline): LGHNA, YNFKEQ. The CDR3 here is CASSQEGGQQETQYF. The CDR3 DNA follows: TGTGCCAGCAGCCAAGAAGGAGGACAGCAAGAGACCCAGTACTTC.

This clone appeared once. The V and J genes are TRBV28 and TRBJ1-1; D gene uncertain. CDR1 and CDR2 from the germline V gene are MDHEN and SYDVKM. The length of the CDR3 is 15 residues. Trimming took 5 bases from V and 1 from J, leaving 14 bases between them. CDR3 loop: CASSRAGAPNTEAFF. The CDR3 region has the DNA TGTGCCAGCAGTAGAGCAGGAGCCCCGAACACTGAAGCTTTCTTT.

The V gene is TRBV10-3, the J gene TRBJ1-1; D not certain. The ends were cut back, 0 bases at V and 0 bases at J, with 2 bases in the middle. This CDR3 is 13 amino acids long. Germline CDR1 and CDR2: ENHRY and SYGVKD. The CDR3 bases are TGTGCCATCAGTGAGTCGGTGAACACTGAAGCTTTCTTT. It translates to CAISESVNTEAFF.

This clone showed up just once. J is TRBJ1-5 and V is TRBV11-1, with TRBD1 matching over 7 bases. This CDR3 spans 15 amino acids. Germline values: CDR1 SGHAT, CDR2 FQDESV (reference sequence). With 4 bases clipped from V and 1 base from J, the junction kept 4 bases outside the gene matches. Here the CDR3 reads CASSSSGGSNQPQHF. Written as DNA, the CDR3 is TGTGCCAGCAGCTCGTCAGGGGGGAGCAATCAGCCCCAGCATTTT.

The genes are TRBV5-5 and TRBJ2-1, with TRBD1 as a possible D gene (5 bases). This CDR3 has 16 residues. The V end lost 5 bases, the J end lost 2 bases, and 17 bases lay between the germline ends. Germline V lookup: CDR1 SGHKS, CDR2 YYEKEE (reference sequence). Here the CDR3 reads CASSYGAPSAYNEQFF. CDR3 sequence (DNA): TGTGCCAGCAGTTATGGGGCCCCCAGCGCCTACAATGAGCAGTTCTTC.

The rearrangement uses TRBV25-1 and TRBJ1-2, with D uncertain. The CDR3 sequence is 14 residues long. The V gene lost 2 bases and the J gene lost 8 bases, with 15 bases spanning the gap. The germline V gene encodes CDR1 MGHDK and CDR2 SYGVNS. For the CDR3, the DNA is TGTGCCAGCAGTGAAATTAACCCGAGGAGGGGCTACACCTTC. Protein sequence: CASSEINPRRGYTF.

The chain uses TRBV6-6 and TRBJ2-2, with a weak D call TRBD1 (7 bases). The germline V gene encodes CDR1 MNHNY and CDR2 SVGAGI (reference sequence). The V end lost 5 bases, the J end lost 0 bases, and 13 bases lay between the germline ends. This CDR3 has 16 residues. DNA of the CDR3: TGTGCCAGCAGTCCCCCAGGGGGGACGAACACCGGGGAGCTGTTTTTT. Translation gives CASSPPGGTNTGELFF.

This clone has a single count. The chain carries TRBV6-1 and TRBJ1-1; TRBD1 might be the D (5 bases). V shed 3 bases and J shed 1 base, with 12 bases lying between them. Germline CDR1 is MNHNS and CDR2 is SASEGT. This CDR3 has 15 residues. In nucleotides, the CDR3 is TGTGCCAGCAGTGACCGACAGCCCGGGAACACTGAAGCTTTCTTT. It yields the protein CASSDRQPGNTEAFF.

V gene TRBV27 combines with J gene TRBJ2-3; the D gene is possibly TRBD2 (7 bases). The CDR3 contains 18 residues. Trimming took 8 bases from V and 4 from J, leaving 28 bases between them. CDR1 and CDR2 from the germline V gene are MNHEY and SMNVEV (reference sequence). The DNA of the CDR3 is TGTGCCAGCCGGGGACTAATTCATTCTACACAGGGATCAGATACGCAGTATTTT. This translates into CASRGLIHSTQGSDTQYF.

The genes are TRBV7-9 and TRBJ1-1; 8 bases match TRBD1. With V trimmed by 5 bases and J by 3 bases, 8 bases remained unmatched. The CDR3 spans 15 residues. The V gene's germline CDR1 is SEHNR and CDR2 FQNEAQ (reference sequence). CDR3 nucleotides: TGTGCCAGCAGCCCGATGACAGGGGAGGACACTGAAGCTTTCTTT. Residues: CASSPMTGEDTEAFF.

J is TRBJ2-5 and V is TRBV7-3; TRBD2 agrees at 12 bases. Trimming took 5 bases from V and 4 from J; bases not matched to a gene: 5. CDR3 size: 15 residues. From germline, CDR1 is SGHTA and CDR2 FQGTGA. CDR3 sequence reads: CASSLLAGGSETQYF. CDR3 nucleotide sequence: TGTGCCAGCAGCCTACTAGCGGGGGGTTCAGAGACCCAGTACTTC.

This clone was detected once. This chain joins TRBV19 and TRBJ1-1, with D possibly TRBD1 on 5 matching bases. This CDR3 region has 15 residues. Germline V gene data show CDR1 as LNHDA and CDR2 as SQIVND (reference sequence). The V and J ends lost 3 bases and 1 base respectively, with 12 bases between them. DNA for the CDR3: TGTGCCAGTAGTATTTTGGGGGAATCGAACACTGAAGCTTTCTTT. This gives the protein CASSILGESNTEAFF.

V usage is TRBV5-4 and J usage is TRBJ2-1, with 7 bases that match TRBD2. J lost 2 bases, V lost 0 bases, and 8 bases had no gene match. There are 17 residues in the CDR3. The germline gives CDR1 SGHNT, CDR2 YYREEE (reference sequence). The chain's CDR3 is CASSLAFGGGPYNEQFF. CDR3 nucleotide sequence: TGTGCCAGCAGCTTGGCCTTCGGCGGGGGTCCCTACAATGAGCAGTTCTTC.

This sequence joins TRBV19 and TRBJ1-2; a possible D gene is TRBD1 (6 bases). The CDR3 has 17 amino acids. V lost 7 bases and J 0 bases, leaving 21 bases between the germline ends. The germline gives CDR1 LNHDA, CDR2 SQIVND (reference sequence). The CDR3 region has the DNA TGTGCCAGTATGGAACAGGGCGAAACACAAGCTAACTATGGCTACACCTTC. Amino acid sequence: CASMEQGETQANYGYTF.

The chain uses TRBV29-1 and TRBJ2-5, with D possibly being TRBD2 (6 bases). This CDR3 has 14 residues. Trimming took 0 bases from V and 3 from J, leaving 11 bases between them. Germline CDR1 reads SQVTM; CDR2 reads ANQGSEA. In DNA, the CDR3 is TGCAGCGTTGAAGACCTTCTAGCGAAAGAGACCCAGTACTTC. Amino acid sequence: CSVEDLLAKETQYF.

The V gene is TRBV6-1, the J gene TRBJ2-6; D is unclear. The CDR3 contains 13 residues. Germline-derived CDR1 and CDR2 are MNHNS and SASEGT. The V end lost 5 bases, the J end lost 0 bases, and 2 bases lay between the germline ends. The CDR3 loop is CASSNSGANVLTF. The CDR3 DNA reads TGTGCCAGCAGTAACTCTGGGGCCAACGTCCTGACTTTC.

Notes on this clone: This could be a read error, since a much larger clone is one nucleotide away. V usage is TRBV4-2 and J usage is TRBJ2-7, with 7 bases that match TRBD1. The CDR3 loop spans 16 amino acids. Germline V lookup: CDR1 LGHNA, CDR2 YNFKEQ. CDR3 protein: CASIQDIRDSHSEQYF. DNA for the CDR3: TGTGCCAGCATCCAAGATATTAGGGACAGTCATAGCGAGCAGTACTTC.

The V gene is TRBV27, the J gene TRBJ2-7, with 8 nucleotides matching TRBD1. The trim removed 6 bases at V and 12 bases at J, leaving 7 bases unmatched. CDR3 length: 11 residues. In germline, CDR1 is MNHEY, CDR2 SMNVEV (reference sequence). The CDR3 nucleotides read TGTGCCAGCAGGTCTCAGGGGGCACTGTACTTC. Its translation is CASRSQGALYF.

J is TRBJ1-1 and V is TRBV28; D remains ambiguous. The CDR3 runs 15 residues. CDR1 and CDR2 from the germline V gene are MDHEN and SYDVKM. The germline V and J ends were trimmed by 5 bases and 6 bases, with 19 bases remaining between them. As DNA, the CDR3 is TGTGCCAGCAGTCTTGGAGCGGATAGCAACCCTGAAGCTTTCTTT. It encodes CASSLGADSNPEAFF.

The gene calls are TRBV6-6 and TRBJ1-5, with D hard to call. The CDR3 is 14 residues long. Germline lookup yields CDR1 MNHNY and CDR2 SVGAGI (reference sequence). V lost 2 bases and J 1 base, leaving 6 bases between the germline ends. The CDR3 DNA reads TGTGCCAGCAGTTACCCGGACAGCAATCAGCCCCAGCATTTT. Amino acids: CASSYPDSNQPQHF.

The CDR3, as DNA: TGTGCCAGCAGTGAACCCGATCGAGATACGCAGTATTTT. Amino acid sequence: CASSEPDRDTQYF. The chain has TRBV2 and TRBJ2-3; the D is unclear. In germline, CDR1 is SNHLY, CDR2 FYNNEI. The V end was cut by 2 bases, the J end by 5 bases, with 8 bases between. The CDR3 extends over 13 amino acids.

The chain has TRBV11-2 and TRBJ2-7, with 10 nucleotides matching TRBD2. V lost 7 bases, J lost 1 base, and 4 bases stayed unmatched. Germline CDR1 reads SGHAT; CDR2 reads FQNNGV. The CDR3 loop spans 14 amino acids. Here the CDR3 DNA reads TGTGCCAGCAAGGAGCGGGAGGGTTCCTACGAGCAGTACTTC. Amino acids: CASKEREGSYEQYF.